This TCR beta chain was recovered during a study of cytomegalovirus exposure and HLA in healthy donors. Use of 60 Vbeta and 13 Jbeta primers characterized the PCR. This table comes from immunoSEQ multiplex PCR, and its TCRdb copy is limited to in-frame clones, with some not included. The sample has some 150,000 clones; around 68% are singletons. Trimming removed 5 bases from V and 8 bases from J, with 11 bases in between. This CDR3 contains 12 residues. Germline V lookup: CDR1 SGHDT, CDR2 YYEEEE. The TCR sequence derives from a man aged 40-49 years in good health and CMV-seronegative. Sequencing input: PBMCs. The V gene is TRBV5-6, the J gene TRBJ2-1; D perhaps matches TRBD2 (7 bases). CDR3 residues: CASSGRGDEQFF. The DNA for the CDR3 is TGTGCCAGCAGTGGGAGGGGGGATGAGCAGTTCTTC. Based on the CDR3 plus reference TRBV5-6 and TRBJ2-1, the full variable domain is DAGVTQSPTHLIKTRGQQVTLRCSPKSGHDTVSWYQQALGQGPQFIFQYYEEEERQRGNFPDRFSGHQFPNYSSELNVNALLLGDSALYLCASSGRGDEQFFGPGTRLTVL.